The 18 T cell receptor beta chains below were found in one sample sequenced in a study of technical replicates of blood from several donors. Some clones are missing from TCRdb's copy, which holds only in-frame ones; the method was immunoSEQ multiplex PCR. The sample shows approximately 81,000 clones, roughly 96% of them seen only once. Sequenced: T cells isolated from PBMCs. These receptors originate from a human donor in good health.

The rearrangement joins TRBV29-1 to TRBJ2-3, with D perhaps TRBD2 (6 bases). The CDR3 length is 13 residues. The germline V and J ends were trimmed by 3 bases and 4 bases, with 11 bases remaining between them. CDR1 is SQVTM, CDR2 ANQGSEA, per germline. The CDR3 reads CSVDEPGADTQYF. The CDR3 DNA reads TGCAGCGTTGACGAGCCGGGAGCAGATACGCAGTATTTT.

This clone occurred once. The J gene is TRBJ2-6, the V gene TRBV5-6, with a weak D call TRBD1 (6 bases). Germline V gene data show CDR1 as SGHDT and CDR2 as YYEEEE. The CDR3 is 15 residues long. The ends were cut back, 4 bases at V and 4 bases at J, with 12 bases in the middle. The CDR3 nucleotides are TGTGCCAGCAGCCCGTCGACAGGCGGGGCCAACGTCCTGACTTTC. Translating gives CASSPSTGGANVLTF.

This sequence joins TRBV2 and TRBJ2-7; 10 bases fit TRBD1. From germline, CDR1 is SNHLY and CDR2 FYNNEI. The CDR3 covers 14 residues. Germline trimming cut 8 bases from V and 4 bases from J; bases unmatched to any gene: 8. The CDR3 DNA reads as TGTGCCAGCCTCCGGGACAGGGGAGGATACGAGCAGTACTTC. It specifies CASLRDRGGYEQYF.

The J gene is TRBJ2-3, the V gene TRBV11-2; possibly TRBD2 for D (5 bases). The CDR3 contains 15 residues. Trimming took 4 bases from V and 3 from J, leaving 14 bases between them. Per the germline V gene, CDR1 is SGHAT and CDR2 is FQNNGV. Written as DNA, the CDR3 is TGTGCCAGCAGCTACAGCGGCCGAGGGACAGATACGCAGTATTTT. Its protein is CASSYSGRGTDTQYF.

The chain couples TRBV9 to TRBJ1-2; no clear D gene. V lost 2 bases, J lost 8 bases, and 22 bases lay in between. The CDR3 is 16 residues long. The germline CDR1 and CDR2 sequences are SGDLS and YYNGEE. CDR3 region: CASSVNLRVKEDGYTF. The CDR3 coding sequence is TGTGCCAGCAGCGTGAATTTGAGGGTGAAGGAGGACGGCTACACCTTC.

The chain links TRBV5-1 to TRBJ2-1; D is possibly TRBD1 (5 bases). Trimming stripped 4 bases from V and 3 bases from J, with 14 bases between. This CDR3 region has 15 residues. Germline CDR1 and CDR2: SGHRS and YFSETQ. CDR3 coding DNA: TGCGCCAGCAGCCGATCTGACAGCTACTACAATGAGCAGTTCTTC. Amino acid sequence: CASSRSDSYYNEQFF.

This clone was observed a single time. The chain recombines TRBV27 with TRBJ2-7; D ambiguous. The CDR3 is 12 residues long. The V and J ends lost 8 bases and 7 bases respectively, with 15 bases between them. Germline V lookup: CDR1 MNHEY, CDR2 SMNVEV (reference sequence). In DNA, the CDR3 is TGTGCCAGCCCCCCCTCTCTACCGGAGCAGTACTTC. Translating it yields CASPPSLPEQYF.

The rearrangement links TRBV7-9 to TRBJ2-1, with D unresolved. CDR1 is SEHNR, CDR2 FQNEAQ, per germline (reference sequence). This CDR3 is built from 15 residues. Trimming removed 2 bases from V and 4 bases from J, with 12 bases in between. The CDR3 loop is CASSLSAVLYNEQFF. CDR3 nucleotide sequence: TGTGCCAGCAGCTTATCTGCGGTACTTTACAATGAGCAGTTCTTC.

This clone was observed a few times. The rearrangement uses TRBV5-1 and TRBJ1-1; 7 nucleotides align to TRBD1. V gave up 0 bases and J gave up 6 bases; unmatched junction bases: 8. The CDR3 runs 15 residues. Looked up from germline, CDR1 is SGHRS and CDR2 is YFSETQ. The CDR3 loop reads CASSLAQGQGAEAFF. The CDR3 bases are TGCGCCAGCAGCTTGGCCCAAGGGCAGGGGGCTGAAGCTTTCTTT.

The chain has TRBV5-1 and TRBJ1-4, with TRBD1 matching over 7 bases. Germline V CDR1 and CDR2: SGHRS, YFSETQ. The CDR3 extends over 14 amino acids. V lost 4 bases to trimming and J lost 8 bases; unmatched junction nucleotides: 8. This CDR3 is CASSDDRAPEKLFF. CDR3 coding DNA: TGCGCCAGCAGCGACGACAGGGCCCCCGAAAAACTGTTTTTT.

V and J are TRBV5-8 and TRBJ2-3; perhaps TRBD1 as D (5 bases). Trimming took off 2 bases at V and 2 bases at J, with 6 bases between the two ends. The germline V gene has CDR1 SGHTS and CDR2 YDEGEE. The length of the CDR3 is 13 residues. For the CDR3, the DNA is TGTGCCAGCAGCTTAGGGGCCACAGATACGCAGTATTTT. It yields the protein CASSLGATDTQYF.

CDR3 residues: CASSFWVGGDNEQFF. CDR3 in DNA: TGTGCCAGCAGTTTTTGGGTGGGAGGGGACAATGAGCAGTTCTTC. V gene TRBV6-5 combines with J gene TRBJ2-1, with TRBD2 matching over 7 bases. J gave up 5 bases and V 4 bases, and 8 bases lay outside the gene matches. Germline V gives CDR1 MNHEY, CDR2 SVGAGI. The CDR3 has 15 amino acids.

The rearrangement links TRBV11-3 to TRBJ2-2, with D perhaps matching TRBD2 (7 bases). CDR1 is SGHNT, CDR2 YENEEA, per germline. This CDR3 has 14 amino acids. Trimming pared 5 bases from V and 4 bases from J, leaving 11 bases between. The CDR3 reads CASSGRGSTGELFF. The CDR3 DNA reads TGTGCCAGCAGCGGGAGGGGGAGCACCGGGGAGCTGTTTTTT.

The chain combines TRBV5-1 with TRBJ2-1, with 11 positions matching TRBD2. This CDR3 has 16 residues. CDR1 and CDR2 (germline): SGHRS, YFSETQ. J lost 7 bases, V lost 3 bases, and 9 bases had no gene match. The CDR3 sequence is CASSSLFIAGGNEQFF. Written as DNA, the CDR3 is TGCGCCAGCAGCTCCCTTTTTATAGCGGGGGGGAATGAGCAGTTCTTC.

This CDR3 is CASSVGDSYEQYF. The CDR3 DNA reads TGTGCCAGCAGTGTGGGGGACAGCTACGAGCAGTACTTC. This chain uses TRBV6-1 with TRBJ2-7; 7 bases are shared with TRBD1. The CDR3 runs to 13 residues. Trimming cost V 4 bases and J 3 bases; bases outside gene matches: 3. Germline V gene sequence: CDR1 MNHNS, CDR2 SASEGT.

CDR3 sequence reads: CSVELFSGLVYNEQFF. The DNA of the CDR3 is TGCAGCGTTGAATTATTTTCGGGACTAGTTTACAATGAGCAGTTCTTC. This chain uses TRBV29-1 with TRBJ2-1; TRBD2 agrees at 8 bases. The CDR3 is made up of 16 amino acids. Looked up from germline, CDR1 is SQVTM and CDR2 is ANQGSEA. V was clipped by 2 bases and J by 4 bases; unmatched bases: 10.

The chain joins TRBV29-1 to TRBJ2-3; D may be TRBD1 (5 bases). The CDR3 totals 13 residues. CDR1 and CDR2 (germline): SQVTM, ANQGSEA. The V end was cut by 0 bases, the J end by 5 bases, with 9 bases between. DNA for the CDR3: TGCAGCGTTGAAGATCTAAGGGGAGATACGCAGTATTTT. Protein sequence: CSVEDLRGDTQYF.

The chain uses TRBV11-3 and TRBJ2-7; 9 bases agree with TRBD1. Trimming took 5 bases from V and 2 from J; bases not matched to a gene: 7. In germline, CDR1 is SGHNT, CDR2 YENEEA. The CDR3 loop spans 15 amino acids. For the CDR3, the DNA is TGTGCCAGCAGCCCCGCCGGGACAGGGACCTACGAGCAGTACTTC. It encodes CASSPAGTGTYEQYF.